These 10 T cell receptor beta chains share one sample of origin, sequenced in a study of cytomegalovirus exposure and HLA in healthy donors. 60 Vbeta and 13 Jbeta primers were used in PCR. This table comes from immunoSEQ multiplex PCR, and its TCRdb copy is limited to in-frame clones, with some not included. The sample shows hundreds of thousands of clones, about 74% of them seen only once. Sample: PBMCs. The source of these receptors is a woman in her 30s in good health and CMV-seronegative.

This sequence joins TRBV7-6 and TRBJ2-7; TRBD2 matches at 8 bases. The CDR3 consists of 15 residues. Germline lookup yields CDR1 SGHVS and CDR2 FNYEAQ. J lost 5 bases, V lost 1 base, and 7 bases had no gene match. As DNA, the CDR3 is TGTGCCAGCAGCTTAGGTAGCGGGATTGGGGACGAGCAGTACTTC. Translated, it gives CASSLGSGIGDEQYF.

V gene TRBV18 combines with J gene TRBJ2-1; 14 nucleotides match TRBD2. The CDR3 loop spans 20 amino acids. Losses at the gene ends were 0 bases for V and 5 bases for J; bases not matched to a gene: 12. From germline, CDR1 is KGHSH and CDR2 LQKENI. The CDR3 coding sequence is TGTGCCAGCTCACCACCGGGACTAGCGGGAGAGCTCCTTCGGGACAATGAGCAGTTCTTC. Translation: CASSPPGLAGELLRDNEQFF.

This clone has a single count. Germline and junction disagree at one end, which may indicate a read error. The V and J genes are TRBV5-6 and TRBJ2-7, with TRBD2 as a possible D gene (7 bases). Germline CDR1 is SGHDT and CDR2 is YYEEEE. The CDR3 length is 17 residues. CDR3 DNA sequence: TGTGGCAGCAGCTTCCTTGGGGGGGCGGGGGATTTATACGAGCAGTACTTC. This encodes CGSSFLGGAGDLYEQYF.

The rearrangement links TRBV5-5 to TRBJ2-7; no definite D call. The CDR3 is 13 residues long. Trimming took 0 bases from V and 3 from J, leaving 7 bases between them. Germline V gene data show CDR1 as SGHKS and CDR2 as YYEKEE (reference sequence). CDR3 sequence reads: CASSLGPGYEQYF. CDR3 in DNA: TGTGCCAGCAGCTTGGGCCCCGGCTACGAGCAGTACTTC. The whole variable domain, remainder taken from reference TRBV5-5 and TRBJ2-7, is DAGVTQSPTHLIKTRGQQVTLRCSPISGHKSVSWYQQVLGQGPQFIFQYYEKEERGRGNFPDRFSARQFPNYSSELNVNALLLGDSALYLCASSLGPGYEQYFGPGTRLTVT.

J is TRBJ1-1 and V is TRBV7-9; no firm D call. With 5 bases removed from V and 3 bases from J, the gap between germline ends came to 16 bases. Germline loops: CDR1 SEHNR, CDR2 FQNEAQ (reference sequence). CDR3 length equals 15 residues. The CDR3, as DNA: TGTGCCAGCAGCCCCGGGATAGGTGAGGACACTGAAGCTTTCTTT. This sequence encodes CASSPGIGEDTEAFF.

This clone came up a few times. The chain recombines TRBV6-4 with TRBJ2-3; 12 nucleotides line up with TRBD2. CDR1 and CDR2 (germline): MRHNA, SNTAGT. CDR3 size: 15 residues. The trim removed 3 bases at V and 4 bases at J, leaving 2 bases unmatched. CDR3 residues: CASSETSGSADTQYF. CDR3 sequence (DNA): TGTGCCAGCAGTGAGACTAGCGGGAGTGCAGATACGCAGTATTTT.

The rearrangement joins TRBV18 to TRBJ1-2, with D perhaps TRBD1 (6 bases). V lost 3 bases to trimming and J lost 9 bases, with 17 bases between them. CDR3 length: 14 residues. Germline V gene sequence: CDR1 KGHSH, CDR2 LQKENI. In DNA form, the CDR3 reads TGTGCCAGCTCACCTCAGGGGCACTCAAGGAGCTACACCTTC. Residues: CASSPQGHSRSYTF.

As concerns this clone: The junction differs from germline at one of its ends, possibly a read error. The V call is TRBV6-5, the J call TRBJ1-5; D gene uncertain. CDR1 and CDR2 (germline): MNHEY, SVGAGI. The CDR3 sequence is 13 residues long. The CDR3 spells CAISESENQPQHF. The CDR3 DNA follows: TGTGCCATCAGTGAGTCCGAGAATCAGCCCCAGCATTTT.

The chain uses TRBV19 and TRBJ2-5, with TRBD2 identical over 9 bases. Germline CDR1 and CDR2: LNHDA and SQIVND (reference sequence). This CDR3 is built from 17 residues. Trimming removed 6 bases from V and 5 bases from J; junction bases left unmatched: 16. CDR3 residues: CASSGTVAGGPTETQYF. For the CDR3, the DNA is TGTGCCAGTAGCGGGACAGTTGCGGGAGGGCCCACGGAGACCCAGTACTTC.

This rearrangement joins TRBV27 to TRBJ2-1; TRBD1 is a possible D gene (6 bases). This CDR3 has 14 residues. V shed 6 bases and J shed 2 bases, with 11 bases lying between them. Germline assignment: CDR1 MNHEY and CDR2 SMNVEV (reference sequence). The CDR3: CASSPGTTYNEQFF. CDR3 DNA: TGTGCCAGCAGCCCCGGGACAACCTACAATGAGCAGTTCTTC.